The 18 T cell receptor beta chains listed next were all sequenced from one sample in a study of blood T cell repertoires in COVID-19. Libraries were prepared by immunoSEQ multiplex PCR; TCRdb keeps only in-frame clonotypes and omits some of them. The sample records under 250,000 clones, roughly 86% being singletons. Sequencing was performed on peripheral blood. The source of these receptors is an older man with acute or convalescent COVID-19.

This chain uses TRBV18 with TRBJ2-5; weak D call: TRBD1 (5 bases). V was clipped by 3 bases and J by 2 bases, with 7 bases between them. The V gene's germline CDR1 is KGHSH and CDR2 LQKENI. The CDR3 is 13 amino acids. The CDR3 sequence is CASSPGPQETQYF. The CDR3 DNA is TGTGCCAGCTCACCGGGGCCGCAAGAGACCCAGTACTTC.

The chain couples TRBV5-1 to TRBJ2-7, with 8 bases that match TRBD1. V trimming: 0 bases; J trimming: 4 bases; junction bases outside the gene matches: 18. Germline assignment: CDR1 SGHRS and CDR2 YFSETQ. The CDR3 has 19 amino acids. CDR3 nucleotide sequence: TGCGCCAGCAGCTTGGCCCCAGGGGGCTCCTCTCTTAGGGGTTACGAGCAGTACTTC. Translation gives CASSLAPGGSSLRGYEQYF.

This sequence joins TRBV19 and TRBJ2-7, with D perhaps TRBD1 (6 bases). The V gene's germline CDR1 is LNHDA and CDR2 SQIVND (reference sequence). V was trimmed by 2 bases and J by 3 bases, leaving 14 bases between them. The CDR3 totals 15 residues. The chain's CDR3 is CASSIRADRFYEQYF. The DNA of the CDR3 is TGTGCCAGTAGTATACGGGCCGACAGGTTCTACGAGCAGTACTTC. The whole variable domain, remainder taken from reference TRBV19 and TRBJ2-7, is DGGITQSPKYLFRKEGQNVTLSCEQNLNHDAMYWYRQDPGQGLRLIYYSQIVNDFQKGDIAEGYSVSREKKESFPLTVTSAQKNPTAFYLCASSIRADRFYEQYFGPGTRLTVT.

This clone was observed a single time. The V and J genes are TRBV28 and TRBJ1-5; D possibly corresponds to TRBD1 (6 bases). The germline V gene has CDR1 MDHEN and CDR2 SYDVKM. This CDR3 contains 15 residues. The V end was cut by 2 bases, the J end by 7 bases, with 15 bases between. CDR3 nucleotide sequence: TGTGCCAGCAGTTTAGGCGGGGGGCTATGGCAGCCCCAGCATTTT. Translating it yields CASSLGGGLWQPQHF.

This clone was counted once. The gene calls are TRBV28 and TRBJ2-5, with a tentative D call TRBD2 (6 bases). Per germline, CDR1 MDHEN and CDR2 SYDVKM. The CDR3 length is 13 residues. Deletions cut 2 bases from V and 5 bases from J, with 9 bases between. As DNA, the CDR3 is TGTGCCAGCAGTTTAGGGACTTGGGAGACCCAGTACTTC. Protein sequence: CASSLGTWETQYF.

This clone was seen just once. The chain joins TRBV29-1 to TRBJ2-1, with D tentatively TRBD1 (5 bases). V was pared by 1 base and J by 9 bases, with 13 bases between. The CDR3 is 13 residues long. The germline V gene has CDR1 SQVTM and CDR2 ANQGSEA. The CDR3 loop is CSVEGVGVSEQFF. The DNA of the CDR3 is TGCAGCGTTGAAGGGGTAGGGGTTAGTGAGCAGTTCTTC.

This chain joins TRBV12-3 or TRBV12-4 and TRBJ1-1; D is undetermined. V lost 4 bases to trimming and J lost 4 bases, with 10 bases between them. CDR3 size: 13 residues. The DNA of the CDR3 is TGTGCCAGCAGTTCCTACGAGGGCACTGAAGCTTTCTTT. This sequence encodes CASSSYEGTEAFF.

The rearrangement links TRBV4-3 to TRBJ2-2; 8 nucleotides match TRBD2. The CDR3 runs to 16 residues. Germline CDR1 LGHNA, CDR2 YSLEER. V dropped 4 bases and J dropped 4; count of bases not matched to a gene: 8. In DNA form, the CDR3 reads TGCGCCAGCAGCCTAACCGCGGGGGGCGGCACCGGGGAGCTGTTTTTT. This codes for CASSLTAGGGTGELFF.

This clone was detected a few times. The chain has TRBV6-5 and TRBJ1-2; 7 bases map to TRBD1. The CDR3 has 14 amino acids. The trim removed 0 bases at V and 3 bases at J, leaving 1 base unmatched. Germline-derived CDR1 and CDR2 are MNHEY and SVGAGI. Here the CDR3 DNA reads TGTGCCAGCAGTTACTCAGGGGGCGACTATGGCTACACCTTC. Translated: CASSYSGGDYGYTF.

V is TRBV6-4 and J is TRBJ2-2; D is possibly TRBD1 (6 bases). The V end lost 5 bases, the J end lost 4 bases, and 17 bases lay between the germline ends. Germline lookup yields CDR1 MRHNA and CDR2 SNTAGT. The CDR3 is 16 amino acids. The CDR3 here is CASSPLGQGTTGELFF. The CDR3 nucleotides are TGTGCCAGCAGTCCATTGGGGCAGGGGACCACCGGGGAGCTGTTTTTT.

V and J are TRBV11-2 and TRBJ2-7, with D perhaps matching TRBD1 (6 bases). CDR1 and CDR2 (germline): SGHAT, FQNNGV. With 2 bases removed from V and 2 bases from J, the gap between germline ends came to 10 bases. This CDR3 is 14 amino acids long. The CDR3 DNA reads as TGTGCCAGCAGCTTATATCAGGGGACCTACGAGCAGTACTTC. Protein product: CASSLYQGTYEQYF. The variable domain in full, with the rest retrieved from reference TRBV11-2 and TRBJ2-7, is EAGVAQSPRYKIIEKRQSVAFWCNPISGHATLYWYQQILGQGPKLLIQFQNNGVVDDSQLPKDRFSAERLKGVDSTLKIQPAKLEDSAVYLCASSLYQGTYEQYFGPGTRLTVT.

V is TRBV12-2 and J is TRBJ2-7; the DNA was not compared with TRBD1, the D call given in the table. TRBV12-2 is a documented pseudogene. There are 15 residues in the CDR3. The CDR3 nucleotides read TGTGCAAGTCGCCCACCCGGGACAGGGTCGTACGAGCAGTACTTC. Translated, it gives CASRPPGTGSYEQYF.

The chain carries TRBV29-1 and TRBJ2-7; D is unresolved. CDR3 length equals 11 residues. Germline V gene lookup returns CDR1 SQVTM and CDR2 ANQGSEA. Trimming left V 5 bases short and J 5 bases short, with 10 bases between. The DNA of the CDR3 is TGCAGCGTTCTTCGACATGACGAGCAGTACTTC. Translation: CSVLRHDEQYF.

With regard to this clone: It is unclear where the CDR3 begins or ends on the DNA, so no DNA is shown, and the CDR3 is as TCRdb lists it. J is TRBJ2-3 and V is TRBV6-6; the D call TRBD1 from the table was never checked on the DNA. The CDR3 spans 15 residues, counting both ends. The germline V gene encodes CDR1 MNHNY and CDR2 SVGAGI (reference sequence). CDR3 protein: CASSSSGQGTDTQYF.

The CDR3: CASRIYDRGNTEAFF. Written as DNA, the CDR3 is TGTGCCAGTAGGATATATGATAGGGGGAACACTGAAGCTTTCTTT. The chain employs TRBV19 and TRBJ1-1; TRBD1 might be the D (5 bases). CDR1 and CDR2 (germline): LNHDA, SQIVND (reference sequence). Trimming took 6 bases from V and 1 from J, leaving 15 bases between them. The CDR3 has 15 residues.

This chain joins TRBV6-6 and TRBJ2-1; no clear D. This CDR3 spans 13 amino acids. Germline CDR1 and CDR2: MNHNY and SVGAGI (reference sequence). The V end lost 2 bases, the J end lost 12 bases, and 14 bases lay between the germline ends. This chain's CDR3 is CASSYDGGLRQFF. In DNA, the CDR3 is TGTGCCAGCAGTTACGACGGCGGTTTGCGGCAGTTCTTC.

V gene TRBV10-3 combines with J gene TRBJ2-1; 8 positions match TRBD2. V trimming: 7 bases; J trimming: 8 bases; junction bases outside the gene matches: 1. Germline assignment: CDR1 ENHRY and CDR2 SYGVKD. This CDR3 is 11 amino acids long. This CDR3 reads CAITGGDEQFF. The CDR3 region has the DNA TGTGCCATCACGGGAGGGGATGAGCAGTTCTTC.

In the case of this clone: One junction end does not reproduce the germline sequence, and a read error may be involved. The V and J genes are TRBV18 and TRBJ2-1, with TRBD2 matching 12 bases. Germline V lookup: CDR1 KGHSH, CDR2 LQKENI. CDR3 length equals 15 residues. The chain's CDR3 is CASSPLAGGHNEQFF. For the CDR3, the DNA is TGTGCCAGCTCCCCACTAGCGGGAGGCCACAATGAGCAGTTCTTC.